Each of the 2 T cell receptor beta chains below was sequenced from the same sample in a study of T cells in pancreatic ductal adenocarcinoma. Selected pancreatic ductal adenocarcinoma patients had undergone surgery without neoadjuvant therapy. Some clones are missing from TCRdb's copy, which holds only in-frame ones; the method was immunoSEQ multiplex PCR. The data contain around 15,000 clones, around 90% of them seen just once; the ten biggest clones take up 15% to 20%. The sample was PBMCs. The receptor set was obtained from a human donor with pancreatic ductal adenocarcinoma.

This clone has only a few counts. The chain joins TRBV6-1 to TRBJ2-5; the D is unclear. The CDR3 runs 13 residues. Germline values: CDR1 MNHNS, CDR2 SASEGT. Deletions cut 7 bases from V and 2 bases from J, with 11 bases between. As DNA, the CDR3 is TGTGCCAGCATCCCGTATCCTCAAGAGACCCAGTACTTC. This encodes CASIPYPQETQYF.

This sequence joins TRBV2 and TRBJ1-1, with D possibly matching TRBD1 (6 bases). V lost 0 bases and J lost 2, with 13 bases in between. The CDR3 spans 16 residues. Germline-derived CDR1 and CDR2 are SNHLY and FYNNEI. CDR3 nucleotide sequence: TGTGCCAGCAGTGAAGCGCTAGGCAGGGGAAACACTGAAGCTTTCTTT. Its protein product is CASSEALGRGNTEAFF.